The 20 T cell receptor beta chains given below trace back to one sample, sequenced in a study of blood T cell repertoires in COVID-19. Only in-frame clones appear in the TCRdb table, and some are missing; sequencing was by immunoSEQ multiplex PCR. The sample yields some 200,000 clones, 80% to 90% seen once. The specimen was peripheral blood. The receptors derive from a woman between 40 and 55 years old who had recovered from COVID-19.

There are a few counts of this clone. J is TRBJ2-6 and V is TRBV5-4; D possibly corresponds to TRBD2 (6 bases). Germline values: CDR1 SGHNT, CDR2 YYREEE (reference sequence). V gave up 4 bases and J gave up 0 bases, with 17 bases separating them. The CDR3 is 18 amino acids. CDR3 residues: CASSVTGTGSSGANVLTF. In DNA, the CDR3 is TGTGCCAGCAGCGTAACCGGGACTGGAAGCTCTGGGGCCAACGTCCTGACTTTC.

The V gene is TRBV11-3, the J gene TRBJ1-1, with 10 bases matching TRBD1. With V trimmed by 7 bases and J by 1 base, 18 bases remained unmatched. Germline values: CDR1 SGHNT, CDR2 YENEEA. The CDR3 consists of 19 residues. In DNA, the CDR3 is TGTGCCAGCAACCGGGGGGGACAGGGGCGCCTAATCCGGAACACTGAAGCTTTCTTT. It encodes CASNRGGQGRLIRNTEAFF.

The rearrangement joins TRBV10-1 to TRBJ2-5, with a possible D match to TRBD2 (5 bases). The germline V gene encodes CDR1 WNHNN and CDR2 SYGVQD (reference sequence). The CDR3 covers 18 residues. V dropped 0 bases and J dropped 2 bases, with 19 bases sitting between them. CDR3 amino acids: CASSESRPLDGVQETQYF. CDR3 coding DNA: TGCGCCAGCAGTGAGTCGAGACCCCTGGACGGGGTACAAGAGACCCAGTACTTC.

The rearrangement joins TRBV6-1 to TRBJ1-1, with D perhaps TRBD1 (5 bases). Germline loops: CDR1 MNHNS, CDR2 SASEGT. The CDR3 loop spans 14 amino acids. Trimming stripped 2 bases from V and 5 bases from J, with 12 bases between. The CDR3 coding sequence is TGTGCCAGCAGTGAATTCAGGGTTGGGACTGAAGCTTTCTTT. As protein: CASSEFRVGTEAFF.

This sequence joins TRBV4-2 and TRBJ2-5, with 8 positions matching TRBD2. V was clipped by 1 base and J by 5 bases; unmatched bases: 6. Germline CDR1 LGHNA, CDR2 YNFKEQ. The CDR3 spans 15 residues. The CDR3 DNA reads as TGTGCCAGCAGCCAAGGTTTGCAGCGGGAGGAGACCCAGTACTTC. Amino acid sequence: CASSQGLQREETQYF.

V is TRBV7-2 and J is TRBJ2-1; TRBD2 matches 13 bases. Germline CDR1 is SGHTA and CDR2 is FQGNSA. The junction had 5 bases not matched to a gene; V was cut back by 5 bases and J by 4 bases. The CDR3 has 16 amino acids. The CDR3 region is CASSARGLAGYNEQFF. CDR3 DNA sequence: TGTGCCAGCAGCGCTAGGGGACTAGCGGGGTACAATGAGCAGTTCTTC.

CDR3 bases: TGTGCCAGCAGTCCCAGGACAGGGGGGAACACTGAAGCTTTCTTT. This codes for CASSPRTGGNTEAFF. The genes are TRBV27 and TRBJ1-1; TRBD1 matches at 10 bases. Germline values: CDR1 MNHEY, CDR2 SMNVEV (reference sequence). This CDR3 region has 15 residues. Germline trimming cut 5 bases from V and 1 base from J; bases unmatched to any gene: 4.

The chain employs TRBV6-5 and TRBJ2-7; a possible D gene is TRBD2 (5 bases). Germline CDR1 MNHEY, CDR2 SVGAGI. There are 12 residues in the CDR3. V lost 6 bases to trimming and J lost 4 bases, with 10 bases between them. CDR3 sequence: CASRVLDYEQYF. CDR3 bases: TGTGCCAGCAGGGTACTAGATTACGAGCAGTACTTC.

CDR3 loop: CASSFRAGVADTQYF. The CDR3 DNA sequence: TGTGCCAGCAGTTTTCGGGCAGGGGTCGCAGATACGCAGTATTTT. The chain carries TRBV28 and TRBJ2-3, with a tentative D call TRBD1 (6 bases). Germline CDR1 reads MDHEN; CDR2 reads SYDVKM. The germline V and J ends were trimmed by 3 bases and 4 bases, with 14 bases remaining between them. The CDR3 totals 15 residues.

The J gene is TRBJ2-7, the V gene TRBV30; perhaps TRBD2 as D (7 bases). The V end was cut by 6 bases, the J end by 4 bases, with 16 bases between. In germline, CDR1 is GTSNPN, CDR2 SVGIG (reference sequence). The CDR3 is 13 amino acids. In DNA, the CDR3 is TGTGCCTGTGAGTGGGGGGGCATTTACGAGCAGTACTTC. Translated: CACEWGGIYEQYF.

The J gene is TRBJ1-1, the V gene TRBV6-6; D is ambiguous. This CDR3 is 15 amino acids long. V was pared by 4 bases and J by 4 bases, with 16 bases between. The germline V gene has CDR1 MNHNY and CDR2 SVGAGI (reference sequence). CDR3 region: CASSFGLGVSTEAFF. The CDR3 DNA reads TGTGCCAGCAGTTTCGGCCTTGGAGTATCCACTGAAGCTTTCTTT.

As regards this clone: This specimen includes other DNA sequences encoding the same CDR3. The chain has TRBV18 and TRBJ2-3; D might be TRBD1 (5 bases). From germline, CDR1 is KGHSH and CDR2 LQKENI. V was shortened by 1 base and J by 3 bases, with 5 bases between the two germline ends. CDR3 length: 13 residues. The CDR3 sequence: CASSPQGTDTQYF. CDR3 coding DNA: TGTGCCAGCTCACCACAGGGGACAGATACGCAGTATTTT. The full variable domain, rest sourced from reference TRBV18 and TRBJ2-3, is NAGVMQNPRHLVRRRGQEARLRCSPMKGHSHVYWYRQLPEEGLKFMVYLQKENIIDESGMPKERFSAEFPKEGPSILRIQQVVRGDSAAYFCASSPQGTDTQYFGPGTRLTVL.

The chain combines TRBV9 with TRBJ2-3; 9 bases are a match to TRBD2. Trimming cost V 2 bases and J 2 bases; bases outside gene matches: 3. CDR3 length: 15 amino acids. Germline loops: CDR1 SGDLS, CDR2 YYNGEE. The CDR3 bases are TGTGCCAGCAGCGTTAGCGGGGGAACCACAGATACGCAGTATTTT. Translating gives CASSVSGGTTDTQYF.

The chain uses TRBV9 and TRBJ2-2; 7 bases agree with TRBD1. Trimming cost V 7 bases and J 1 base; bases outside gene matches: 4. This CDR3 contains 14 residues. In germline, CDR1 is SGDLS, CDR2 YYNGEE. This CDR3 reads CASRRGWNTGELFF. CDR3 DNA: TGTGCCAGCCGCAGGGGGTGGAACACCGGGGAGCTGTTTTTT.

The rearrangement links TRBV5-1 to TRBJ1-3; D is ambiguous. Germline V gene data show CDR1 as SGHRS and CDR2 as YFSETQ. The V end was cut by 6 bases, the J end by 7 bases, with 11 bases between. The CDR3 consists of 12 residues. This CDR3 reads CASTQDWNTIYF. The CDR3 DNA sequence: TGCGCCAGCACCCAAGACTGGAACACCATATATTTT.

CDR3 nucleotides: TGTGCCAGCAGTTACCCCACTATGGCGCGGGCAGGGGAGAAGAGTGAAAAACTGTTTTTT. This codes for CASSYPTMARAGEKSEKLFF. The chain is built from TRBV6-2 or TRBV6-3 and TRBJ1-4; TRBD1 is a possible D gene (6 bases). The length of the CDR3 is 20 residues. The V gene's germline CDR1 is MNHEY and CDR2 SVGEGT. Trimming pared 2 bases from V and 7 bases from J, leaving 29 bases between.

This chain joins TRBV5-4 and TRBJ1-1; D perhaps matches TRBD1 (5 bases). The CDR3 spans 15 residues. V was pared by 0 bases and J by 1 base, with 10 bases between. Germline CDR1 SGHNT, CDR2 YYREEE (reference sequence). The CDR3, as DNA: TGTGCCAGCAGCTTGGCCCTGGGGCCGAACACTGAAGCTTTCTTT. This encodes CASSLALGPNTEAFF.

This chain links TRBV2 with TRBJ2-5; D call uncertain. Germline V gene data show CDR1 as SNHLY and CDR2 as FYNNEI. Trimming removed 1 base from V and 1 base from J, with 7 bases in between. This CDR3 region has 14 residues. CDR3 DNA sequence: TGTGCCAGCAGTGAAGACTTCGCCCAAGAGACCCAGTACTTC. Its protein product is CASSEDFAQETQYF.

This chain connects TRBV9 to TRBJ1-1; 7 nucleotides line up with TRBD1. The CDR3 has 13 residues. V gave up 4 bases and J gave up 7 bases; unmatched junction bases: 7. Germline CDR1 reads SGDLS; CDR2 reads YYNGEE. CDR3 in DNA: TGTGCCAGCAGCTTACAAAGGGACAGTGAAGCTTTCTTT. Its translation: CASSLQRDSEAFF.

This clone has only a few counts. V usage is TRBV5-6 and J usage is TRBJ1-3, with D possibly being TRBD1 (6 bases). The ends were cut back, 6 bases at V and 3 bases at J, with 13 bases in the middle. CDR3 length equals 14 residues. The V gene's germline CDR1 is SGHDT and CDR2 YYEEEE. Here the CDR3 reads CASTPGVFGNTIYF. In DNA, the CDR3 is TGTGCCAGCACCCCAGGGGTGTTTGGAAACACCATATATTTT.